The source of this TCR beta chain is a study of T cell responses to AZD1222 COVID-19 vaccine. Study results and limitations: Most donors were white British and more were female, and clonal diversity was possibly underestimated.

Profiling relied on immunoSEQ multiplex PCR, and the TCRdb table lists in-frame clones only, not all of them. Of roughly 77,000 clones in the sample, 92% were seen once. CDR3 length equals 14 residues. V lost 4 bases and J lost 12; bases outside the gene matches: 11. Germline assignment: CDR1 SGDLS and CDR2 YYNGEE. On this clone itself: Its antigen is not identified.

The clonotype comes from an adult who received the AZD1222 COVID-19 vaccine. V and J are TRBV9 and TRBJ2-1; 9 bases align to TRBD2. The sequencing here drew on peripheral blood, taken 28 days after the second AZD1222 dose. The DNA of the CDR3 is TGTGCCAGCAGCCCCCAAGGGGCGGGAGGGGTGCAGTTCTTC. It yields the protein CASSPQGAGGVQFF.